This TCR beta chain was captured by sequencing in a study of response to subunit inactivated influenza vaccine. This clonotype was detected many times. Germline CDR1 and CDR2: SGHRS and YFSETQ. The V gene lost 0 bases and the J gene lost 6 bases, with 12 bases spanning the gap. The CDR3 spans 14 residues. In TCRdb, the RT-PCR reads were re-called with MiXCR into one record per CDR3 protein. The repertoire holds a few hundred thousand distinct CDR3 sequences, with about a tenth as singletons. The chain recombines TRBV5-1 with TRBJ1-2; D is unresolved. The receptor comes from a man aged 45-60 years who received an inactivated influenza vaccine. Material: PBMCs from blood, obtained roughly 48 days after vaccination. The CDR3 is CASSLAKAVDGYTF. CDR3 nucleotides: TGCGCCAGCAGCTTGGCCAAAGCGGTCGATGGCTACACCTTC. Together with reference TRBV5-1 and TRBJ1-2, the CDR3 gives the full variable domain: KAGVTQTPRYLIKTRGQQVTLSCSPISGHRSVSWYQQTPGQGLQFLFEYFSETQRNKGNFPGRFSGRQFSNSRSEMNVSTLELGDSALYLCASSLAKAVDGYTFGSGTRLTVV.